This TCR beta chain was sequenced for a study of blood T cell repertoires in COVID-19. Study-wide context: The samples span acute and convalescent COVID-19 from the United States, Italy and Spain. Sources were T cells, B-cell-depleted T cells, or PBMCs; the material itself was cDNA or gDNA.

Unmatched junction bases numbered 5, after V lost 2 bases and J lost 4 bases. Germline V gene sequence: CDR1 ENHRY, CDR2 SYGVKD. CDR3 length: 15 amino acids. Repertoires were generated with immunoSEQ multiplex PCR, while TCRdb's copy carries only in-frame clones and drops some. Of around 130,000 clones in the sample, about four fifths are singletons; the top ten hold about a tenth. This chain links TRBV10-3 with TRBJ2-5; 9 positions match TRBD1. The sequence was collected from a man aged 35-49 years with active or convalescent COVID-19. Sequenced: peripheral blood. CDR3 protein: CAISEPTGGRETQYF. The CDR3 region has the DNA TGTGCCATCAGTGAGCCAACAGGGGGCAGAGAGACCCAGTACTTC.